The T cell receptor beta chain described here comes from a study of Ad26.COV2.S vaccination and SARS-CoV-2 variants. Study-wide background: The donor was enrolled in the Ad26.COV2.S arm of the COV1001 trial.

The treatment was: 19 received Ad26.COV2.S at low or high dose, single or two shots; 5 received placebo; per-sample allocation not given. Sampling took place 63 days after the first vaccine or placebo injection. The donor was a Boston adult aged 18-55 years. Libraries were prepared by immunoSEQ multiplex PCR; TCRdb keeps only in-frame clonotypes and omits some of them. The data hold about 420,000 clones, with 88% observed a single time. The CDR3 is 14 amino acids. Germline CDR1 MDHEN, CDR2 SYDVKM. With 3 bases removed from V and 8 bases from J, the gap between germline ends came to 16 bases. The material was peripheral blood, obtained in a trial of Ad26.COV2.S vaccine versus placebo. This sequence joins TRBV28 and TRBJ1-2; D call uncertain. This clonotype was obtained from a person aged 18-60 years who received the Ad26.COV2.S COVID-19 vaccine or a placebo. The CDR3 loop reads CASSLADGFRGYTF. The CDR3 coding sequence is TGTGCCAGCAGTTTGGCGGACGGATTCCGGGGCTACACCTTC.